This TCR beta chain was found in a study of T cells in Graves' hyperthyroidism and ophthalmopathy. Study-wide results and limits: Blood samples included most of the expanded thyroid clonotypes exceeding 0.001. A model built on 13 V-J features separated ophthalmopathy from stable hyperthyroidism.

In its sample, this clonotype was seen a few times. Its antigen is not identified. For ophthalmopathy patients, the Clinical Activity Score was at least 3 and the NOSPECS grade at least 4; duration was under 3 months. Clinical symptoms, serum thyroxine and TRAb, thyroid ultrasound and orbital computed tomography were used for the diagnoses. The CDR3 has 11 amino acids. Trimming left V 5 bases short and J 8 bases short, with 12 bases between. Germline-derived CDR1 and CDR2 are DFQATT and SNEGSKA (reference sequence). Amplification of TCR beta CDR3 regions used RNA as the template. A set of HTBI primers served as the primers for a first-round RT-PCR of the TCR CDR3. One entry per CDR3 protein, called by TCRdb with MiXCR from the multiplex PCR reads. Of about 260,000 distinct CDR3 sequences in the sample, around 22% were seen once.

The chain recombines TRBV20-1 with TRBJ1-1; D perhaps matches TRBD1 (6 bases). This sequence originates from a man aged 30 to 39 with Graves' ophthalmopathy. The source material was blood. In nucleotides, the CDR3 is TGCAGTGCTGCCAAGGGGGGAGAAGCTTTCTTT. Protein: CSAAKGGEAFF.